One sample yielded the 8 T cell receptor beta chains listed below, sequenced in a study of blood T cell repertoires in COVID-19. The protocol was immunoSEQ multiplex PCR, while the TCRdb copy is restricted to in-frame clones and leaves out a portion. The sample includes 130,000 to 150,000 clones, roughly 84% of them seen just once. The sample taken for sequencing was peripheral blood. The receptor source for this set is a human donor in a cohort sampled during active COVID-19.

A single count supports this clone. The rearrangement links TRBV7-2 to TRBJ1-4; the match to TRBD1 covers 9 bases. Unmatched junction bases numbered 9, after V lost 5 bases and J lost 8 bases. CDR3 size: 15 residues. The germline V gene has CDR1 SGHTA and CDR2 FQGNSA. Written as DNA, the CDR3 is TGTGCCAGCAGCCCTGGGGGGACAGGGAAGGAAAAACTGTTTTTT. Translated, it gives CASSPGGTGKEKLFF.

This chain joins TRBV7-3 and TRBJ1-5; possibly TRBD1 for D (5 bases). V lost 2 bases and J lost 3, with 11 bases in between. Germline values: CDR1 SGHTA, CDR2 FQGTGA. The CDR3 is made up of 15 amino acids. This CDR3 reads CASSLPRVYNQPQHF. In DNA, the CDR3 is TGTGCCAGCAGCTTACCCAGGGTTTACAATCAGCCCCAGCATTTT.

The chain has TRBV4-1 and TRBJ2-3; D is possibly TRBD2 (7 bases). This CDR3 has 17 residues. V lost 1 base and J lost 5, with 19 bases in between. Germline assignment: CDR1 MGHRA and CDR2 YSYEKL. This CDR3 is CASSQANQGRVLDTQYF. DNA of the CDR3: TGCGCCAGCAGCCAAGCAAACCAGGGGAGGGTTCTAGATACGCAGTATTTT.

The rearrangement links TRBV9 to TRBJ1-3; D unresolved. The CDR3 contains 14 residues. V was cut by 5 bases and J by 0 bases, with 9 bases left in between. Per germline, CDR1 SGDLS and CDR2 YYNGEE. CDR3 region: CASRPGDSGNTIYF. For the CDR3, the DNA is TGTGCCAGCAGGCCGGGAGACTCTGGAAACACCATATATTTT.

CDR3 protein: CASSFGSGGYTGELFF. DNA for the CDR3: TGCGCCAGCAGCTTCGGTAGCGGGGGGTACACCGGGGAGCTGTTTTTT. The rearrangement uses TRBV5-1 and TRBJ2-2; the match to TRBD2 covers 10 bases. Per germline, CDR1 SGHRS and CDR2 YFSETQ. The CDR3 totals 16 residues. Trimming removed 2 bases from V and 3 bases from J; junction bases left unmatched: 4.

The V call is TRBV7-9, the J call TRBJ1-6; the D gene is possibly TRBD1 (6 bases). V was clipped by 4 bases and J by 4 bases, with 17 bases between them. The CDR3 runs to 17 residues. Per germline, CDR1 SEHNR and CDR2 FQNEAQ (reference sequence). CDR3 sequence: CASSYGRGGGYNSPLHF. The CDR3 DNA is TGTGCCAGCAGCTATGGCCGGGGAGGGGGTTATAATTCACCCCTCCACTTT.

This chain links TRBV28 with TRBJ2-1; the match to TRBD2 covers 13 bases. The J segment lost 10 bases and the V segment lost 6 bases, leaving 12 bases of the junction unmatched. The CDR3 consists of 16 residues. Germline values: CDR1 MDHEN, CDR2 SYDVKM. Here the CDR3 reads CASRSPGTSGVEEQFF. The CDR3 DNA follows: TGTGCCAGCAGAAGTCCCGGGACTAGCGGGGTGGAAGAGCAGTTCTTC. Full variable domain (rest looked up from reference TRBV28 and TRBJ2-1): DVKVTQSSRYLVKRTGEKVFLECVQDMDHENMFWYRQDPGLGLRLIYFSYDVKMKEKGDIPEGYSVSREKKERFSLILESASTNQTSMYLCASRSPGTSGVEEQFFGPGTRLTVL.

The CDR3 loop is CASSQDPLIGNTIYF. In DNA form, the CDR3 reads TGCGCCAGCAGCCAAGATCCCTTAATTGGAAACACCATATATTTT. The chain recombines TRBV4-1 with TRBJ1-3; the D is unclear. CDR3 length equals 15 residues. V lost 0 bases and J 3 bases, leaving 9 bases between the germline ends. Germline V gene lookup returns CDR1 MGHRA and CDR2 YSYEKL.